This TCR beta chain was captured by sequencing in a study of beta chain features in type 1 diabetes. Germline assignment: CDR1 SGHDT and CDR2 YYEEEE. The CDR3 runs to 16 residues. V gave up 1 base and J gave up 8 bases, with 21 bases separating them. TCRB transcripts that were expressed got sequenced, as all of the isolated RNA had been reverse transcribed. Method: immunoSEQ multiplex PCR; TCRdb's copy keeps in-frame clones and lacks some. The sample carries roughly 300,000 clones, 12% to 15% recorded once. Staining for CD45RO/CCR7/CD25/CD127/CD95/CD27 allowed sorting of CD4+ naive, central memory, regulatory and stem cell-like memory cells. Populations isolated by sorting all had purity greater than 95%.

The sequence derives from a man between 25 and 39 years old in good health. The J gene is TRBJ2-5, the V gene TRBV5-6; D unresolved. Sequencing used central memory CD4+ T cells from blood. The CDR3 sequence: CASSLTDGGQAGTQYF. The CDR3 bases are TGTGCCAGCAGCTTGACAGACGGTGGGCAGGCAGGTACCCAGTACTTC.